Included here is one TCR beta chain sequence, with context. The data originate from a study of blood T cell repertoires in COVID-19. Whole-study context: COVID-19 samples, acute and convalescent, were from the United States, Italy and Spain. Sample material is recorded as cDNA or gDNA derived from T cells, B-cell-depleted T cells, or PBMCs.

Original processing methods: Nucleated cell counts were estimated from reference gene primer amplification. Data came from immunoSEQ multiplex PCR; TCRdb stores just in-frame clones and leaves some out. V and J calls and clone size are given by that table; D and trimming were obtained from the DNA. The table lists approximately 54,000 clones, 81% of them singletons. The germline V and J ends were trimmed by 0 bases and 6 bases, with 5 bases remaining between them. Germline CDR1 is LNHNV and CDR2 is YYDKDF (reference sequence). CDR3 size: 13 residues. The sequencing sample was made of peripheral blood. The clonotype originates from a woman aged 60-70 years with acute or convalescent COVID-19. The V gene is TRBV15, the J gene TRBJ2-2; D unresolved. In nucleotides, the CDR3 is TGTGCCACCAGCAGAGATTTCGCCGGGGAGCTGTTTTTT. This encodes CATSRDFAGELFF.